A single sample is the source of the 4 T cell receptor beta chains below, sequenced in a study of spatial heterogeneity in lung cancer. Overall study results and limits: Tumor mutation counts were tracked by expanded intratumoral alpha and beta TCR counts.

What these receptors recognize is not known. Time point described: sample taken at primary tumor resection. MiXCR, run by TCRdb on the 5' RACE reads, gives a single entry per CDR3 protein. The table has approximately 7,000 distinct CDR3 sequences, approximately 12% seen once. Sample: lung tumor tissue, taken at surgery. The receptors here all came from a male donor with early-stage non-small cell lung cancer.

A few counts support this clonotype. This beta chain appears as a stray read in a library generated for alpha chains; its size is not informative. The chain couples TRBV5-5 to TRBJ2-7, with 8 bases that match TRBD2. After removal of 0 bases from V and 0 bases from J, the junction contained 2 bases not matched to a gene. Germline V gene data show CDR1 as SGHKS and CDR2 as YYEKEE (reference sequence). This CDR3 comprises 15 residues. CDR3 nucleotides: TGTGCCAGCAGCTTGGGTAGCGGGAACTCCTACGAGCAGTACTTC. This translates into CASSLGSGNSYEQYF. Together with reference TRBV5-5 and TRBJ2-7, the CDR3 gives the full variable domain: DAGVTQSPTHLIKTRGQQVTLRCSPISGHKSVSWYQQVLGQGPQFIFQYYEKEERGRGNFPDRFSARQFPNYSSELNVNALLLGDSALYLCASSLGSGNSYEQYFGPGTRLTVT.

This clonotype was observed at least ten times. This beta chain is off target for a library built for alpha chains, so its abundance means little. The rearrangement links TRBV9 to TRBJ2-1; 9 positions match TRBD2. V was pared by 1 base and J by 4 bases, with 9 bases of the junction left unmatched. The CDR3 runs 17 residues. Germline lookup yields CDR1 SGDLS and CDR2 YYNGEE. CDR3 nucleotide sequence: TGTGCCAGCAGCGTAAAGAGTAGCGGGAGTATGTACAATGAGCAGTTCTTC. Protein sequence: CASSVKSSGSMYNEQFF.

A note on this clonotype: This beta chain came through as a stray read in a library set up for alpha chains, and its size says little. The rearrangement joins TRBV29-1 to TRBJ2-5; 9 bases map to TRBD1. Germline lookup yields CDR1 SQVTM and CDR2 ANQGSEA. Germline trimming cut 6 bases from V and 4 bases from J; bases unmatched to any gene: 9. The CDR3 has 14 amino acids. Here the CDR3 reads CSVSGTGPRETQYF. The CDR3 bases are TGCAGCGTCTCCGGGACAGGGCCGCGAGAGACCCAGTACTTC.

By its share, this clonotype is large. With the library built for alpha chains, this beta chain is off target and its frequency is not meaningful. In DNA, the CDR3 is TGTGCCAGCAGCCGCATGGGGACTAGCTATCCTCTGGAGCAGTACTTC. Amino acid sequence: CASSRMGTSYPLEQYF. V and J are TRBV6-5 and TRBJ2-7; 9 bases agree with TRBD2. Per the germline V gene, CDR1 is MNHEY and CDR2 is SVGAGI. Germline trimming cut 6 bases from V and 7 bases from J; bases unmatched to any gene: 16. This CDR3 contains 16 residues.